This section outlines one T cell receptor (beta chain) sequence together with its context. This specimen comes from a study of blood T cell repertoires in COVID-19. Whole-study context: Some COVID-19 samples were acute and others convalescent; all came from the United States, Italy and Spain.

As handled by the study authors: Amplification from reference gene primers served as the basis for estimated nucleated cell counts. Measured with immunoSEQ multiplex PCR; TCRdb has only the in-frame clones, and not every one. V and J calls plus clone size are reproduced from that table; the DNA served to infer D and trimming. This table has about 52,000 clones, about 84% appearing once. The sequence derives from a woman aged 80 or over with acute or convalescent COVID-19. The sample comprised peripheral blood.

The CDR3 region has the DNA TGTGCCAGCAGACCCCTAGCGAGCACAGATACGCAGTATTTT. This translates into CASRPLASTDTQYF. The chain couples TRBV2 to TRBJ2-3; tentatively, D is TRBD2 (6 bases). The V end was cut by 6 bases, the J end by 0 bases, with 10 bases between. The CDR3 has 14 amino acids. Looked up from germline, CDR1 is SNHLY and CDR2 is FYNNEI. The variable domain in full, with the rest retrieved from reference TRBV2 and TRBJ2-3, is EPEVTQTPSHQVTQMGQEVILRCVPISNHLYFYWYRQILGQKVEFLVSFYNNEISEKSEIFDDQFSVERPDGSNFTLKIRSTKLEDSAMYFCASRPLASTDTQYFGPGTRLTVL.